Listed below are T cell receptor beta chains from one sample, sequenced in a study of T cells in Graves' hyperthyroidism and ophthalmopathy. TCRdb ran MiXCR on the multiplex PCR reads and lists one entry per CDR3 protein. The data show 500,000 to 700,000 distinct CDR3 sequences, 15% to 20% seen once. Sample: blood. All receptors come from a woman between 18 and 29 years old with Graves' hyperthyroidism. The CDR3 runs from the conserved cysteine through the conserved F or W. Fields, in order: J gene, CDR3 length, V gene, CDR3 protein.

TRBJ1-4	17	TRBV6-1	CASQTEDGEDGEEKLFF
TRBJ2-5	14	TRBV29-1	CSVDAPDLGETQYF
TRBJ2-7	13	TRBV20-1	CSATGLGNYEQYF
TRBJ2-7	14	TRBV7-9	CASSLLTGLEEQYF
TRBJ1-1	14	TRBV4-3	CASSQQGDGTEAFF
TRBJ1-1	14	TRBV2	CASSFQGRTTEAFF
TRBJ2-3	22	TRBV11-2	CASSLLPTRVRQPNSSTDTQYF
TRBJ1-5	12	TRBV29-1	CSVEEMGQPQHF
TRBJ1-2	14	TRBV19	CASSIASQDYGYTF
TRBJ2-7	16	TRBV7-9	CASSLATGTGTYEQYF
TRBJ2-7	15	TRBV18	CASSQPGTVNYEQYF
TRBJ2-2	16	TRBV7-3	CAGSLKPRANTGELFF
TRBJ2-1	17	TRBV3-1	CASSQTRAAVDYNEQFF
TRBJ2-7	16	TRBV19	CASSLAGTGANYEQYF
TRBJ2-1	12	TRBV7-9	CASRSLYNEQFF
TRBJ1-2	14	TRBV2	CASSVEDTNYGYTF
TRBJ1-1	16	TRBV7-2	CASSDPGPERNTEAFF
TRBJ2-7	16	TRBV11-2	CASRPVTGTGTYEQYF
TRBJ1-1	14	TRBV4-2	CASSPLWDLTEAFF
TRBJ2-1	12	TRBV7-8	CASSRWYNEQFF
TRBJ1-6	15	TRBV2	CASSPSSGSGSPLHF
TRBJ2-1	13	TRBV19	CASSTVGAQEQFF
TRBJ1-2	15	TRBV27	CASSLLPPTNYGYTF
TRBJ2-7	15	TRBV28	CASRPTGIRAYEQYF
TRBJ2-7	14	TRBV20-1	CSAKAGTGGYEQYF
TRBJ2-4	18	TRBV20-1	CSVLPGTSGRASKNIQYF
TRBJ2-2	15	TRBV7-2	CANSLRTSNTGELFF
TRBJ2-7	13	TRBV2	CASSEGLVSEQYF
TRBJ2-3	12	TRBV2	CAPRGRTDTQYF
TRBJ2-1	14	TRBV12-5	CASGSVAYGNEQFF
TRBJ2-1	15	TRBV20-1	CSARTSESSYNEQFF
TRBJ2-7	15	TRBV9	CASSVMADAGYEQYF
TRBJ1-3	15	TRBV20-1	CSARADEASGNTIYF
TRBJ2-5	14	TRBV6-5	CASGYSRGQETQYF
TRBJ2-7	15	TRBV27	CASSQTGTSSYEQYF
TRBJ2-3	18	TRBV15	CATSRAPGLAISTDTQYF
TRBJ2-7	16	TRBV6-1	CASSEVDGTGDSEQYF
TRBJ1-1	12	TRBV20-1	CSARWDSLNYFF
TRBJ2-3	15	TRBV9	CASSVRGGPPDTQYF
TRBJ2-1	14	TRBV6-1	CASSKRDRSIGQFF